A selection of T cell receptor beta chains follows, all from one sample in a study of blood T cell repertoires in COVID-19. TCRdb's copy holds only in-frame clones and misses some; the assay was immunoSEQ multiplex PCR. This table has roughly 200,000 clones, 81% appearing once. Sequencing was done on a sample of peripheral blood. These receptors originate from an elderly woman with acute or convalescent COVID-19. CDR3s include the opening cysteine and the closing phenylalanine or tryptophan. Fields, in order: V gene, J gene, D gene, clone size, CDR3 DNA, CDR3 protein. A D gene is named only where the DNA matches it firmly. The size field is filled for only some rows; it gives once, few, many or a size class.

V gene: TRBV7-2
J gene: TRBJ1-6
D gene: NA
clone size: NA
CDR3 DNA: TGTGCCAGCAGCCCAAGGTTCAGCGCACCCCTCCACTTT
CDR3 protein: CASSPRFSAPLHF

V gene: TRBV9
J gene: TRBJ1-2
D gene: TRBD1
clone size: NA
CDR3 DNA: TGTGCCAGCAGCCAAAGGACAGGGGTCTATGGCTACACCTTC
CDR3 protein: CASSQRTGVYGYTF

V gene: TRBV24-1
J gene: TRBJ2-2
D gene: TRBD1
clone size: NA
CDR3 DNA: TGTGCCGCCTCAGGGGGCTTAAACACCGGGGAGCTGTTTTTT
CDR3 protein: CAASGGLNTGELFF

V gene: TRBV28
J gene: TRBJ2-2
D gene: NA
clone size: NA
CDR3 DNA: TGTACCAGCAGTTCCCTTAACACCGGGGAGCTGTTTTTT
CDR3 protein: CTSSSLNTGELFF

V gene: TRBV14
J gene: TRBJ1-3
D gene: TRBD1
clone size: NA
CDR3 DNA: TGTGCCAGCAGCCGAATGACAGGGGGCACGGACACCATATATTTT
CDR3 protein: CASSRMTGGTDTIYF

V gene: TRBV6-2/TRBV6-3
J gene: TRBJ1-1
D gene: TRBD1
clone size: NA
CDR3 DNA: TGTGCCAGCAGTTACGCTTCAGGGGGCGGATTGAACACTGAAGCTTTCTTT
CDR3 protein: CASSYASGGGLNTEAFF

V gene: TRBV24-1
J gene: TRBJ2-6
D gene: NA
clone size: NA
CDR3 DNA: TGTGCCACCAGTGATACAGGGACTGGGGCCAACGTCCTGACTTTC
CDR3 protein: CATSDTGTGANVLTF

V gene: TRBV7-8
J gene: TRBJ1-4
D gene: NA
clone size: NA
CDR3 DNA: TGTGCCAGCAGCTTAGCCACAGGGTTTTGGGAAAAACTGTTTTTT
CDR3 protein: CASSLATGFWEKLFF

V gene: TRBV19
J gene: TRBJ2-7
D gene: NA
clone size: once
CDR3 DNA: TGTGCCAGTAGTTCCTTCGGGGAAGGGCTCGAGCAGTACTTC
CDR3 protein: CASSSFGEGLEQYF

V gene: TRBV6-5
J gene: TRBJ2-3
D gene: NA
clone size: few
CDR3 DNA: TGTGCCAGCAGCAAGGTAGCGCCACTGGCAGATACGCAGTATTTT
CDR3 protein: CASSKVAPLADTQYF

V gene: TRBV27
J gene: TRBJ2-1
D gene: NA
clone size: NA
CDR3 DNA: TGTGCCAGCAGTTTAGGTAGCGGAGGCTACAATGAGCAGTTCTTC
CDR3 protein: CASSLGSGGYNEQFF

V gene: TRBV6-6
J gene: TRBJ1-2
D gene: TRBD1
clone size: NA
CDR3 DNA: TGTGCCAGCAGTTACTCCATGACAGGGAATGGCTACACCTTC
CDR3 protein: CASSYSMTGNGYTF

V gene: TRBV3-1/TRBV3-2
J gene: TRBJ1-2
D gene: NA
clone size: NA
CDR3 DNA: TGTGCCAGCAGCATTGCAGGTTATGGCTACACCTTC
CDR3 protein: CASSIAGYGYTF

V gene: TRBV27
J gene: TRBJ1-1
D gene: NA
clone size: once
CDR3 DNA: TGTGCCAGCAGTTCGCTTCTGGGCTTCGAAGCTTTCTTT
CDR3 protein: CASSSLLGFEAFF

V gene: TRBV9
J gene: TRBJ2-5
D gene: TRBD1
clone size: few
CDR3 DNA: TGTGCCAGCAGCGTAGCTCAAGGGGGCTGGCAGACCCAGTACTTC
CDR3 protein: CASSVAQGGWQTQYF

V gene: TRBV2
J gene: TRBJ2-7
D gene: TRBD1
clone size: NA
CDR3 DNA: TGTGCCAGCAGGGACCCCGGGACAGGGTTGTACGAGCAGTACTTC
CDR3 protein: CASRDPGTGLYEQYF

V gene: TRBV7-3
J gene: TRBJ1-1
D gene: TRBD1
clone size: NA
CDR3 DNA: TGTGCCAGCAGCTTCACAGGGGGCAACACTGAAGCTTTCTTT
CDR3 protein: CASSFTGGNTEAFF

V gene: TRBV10-3
J gene: TRBJ1-5
D gene: NA
clone size: NA
CDR3 DNA: TGTGCCATCAGCAGGGATAGCAATCAGCCCCAGCATTTT
CDR3 protein: CAISRDSNQPQHF

V gene: TRBV3-1/TRBV3-2
J gene: TRBJ1-6
D gene: TRBD1
clone size: NA
CDR3 DNA: TGTGCCAGCAGCCAAGATAAGACAGGGGATTCACCCCTCCACTTT
CDR3 protein: CASSQDKTGDSPLHF

V gene: TRBV27
J gene: TRBJ2-7
D gene: TRBD1
clone size: NA
CDR3 DNA: TGTGCCAGCAGTGTTGGGACAGGGGGCGGCTACGAGCAGTACTTC
CDR3 protein: CASSVGTGGGYEQYF

V gene: TRBV19
J gene: TRBJ2-5
D gene: TRBD2
clone size: NA
CDR3 DNA: TGTGCCAGTAGTCTGGGACTAGCGGGGGCAGGAGAGACCCAGTACTTC
CDR3 protein: CASSLGLAGAGETQYF

V gene: TRBV6-5
J gene: TRBJ1-5
D gene: TRBD1
clone size: NA
CDR3 DNA: TGTGCCAGCAGTCCGGGACAGATACAGCCCCAGCATTTT
CDR3 protein: CASSPGQIQPQHF

V gene: TRBV29-1
J gene: TRBJ1-1
D gene: NA
clone size: NA
CDR3 DNA: TGCAGCGCCCGATCACTGGGGGGGACTGAAGCTTTCTTT
CDR3 protein: CSARSLGGTEAFF

V gene: TRBV5-1
J gene: TRBJ1-1
D gene: NA
clone size: NA
CDR3 DNA: TGCGCCAGCCGAATGGAGACTGAAGCTTTCTTT
CDR3 protein: CASRMETEAFF

V gene: TRBV27
J gene: TRBJ1-2
D gene: NA
clone size: NA
CDR3 DNA: TGTGCCAGCAGTTTTCGGGGTGGCTATGGCTACACCTTC
CDR3 protein: CASSFRGGYGYTF

V gene: TRBV30
J gene: TRBJ2-4
D gene: TRBD2
clone size: NA
CDR3 DNA: TGTGCCTGGAGTCCCCGGGGAGGGCGGGCGCACATTCAGTACTTC
CDR3 protein: CAWSPRGGRAHIQYF

V gene: TRBV19
J gene: TRBJ2-4
D gene: TRBD2
clone size: NA
CDR3 DNA: TGTGCCAGTAGTATAGGAGGGGAGGGGGCCAAAAACATTCAGTACTTC
CDR3 protein: CASSIGGEGAKNIQYF

V gene: TRBV6-5
J gene: TRBJ2-7
D gene: TRBD1
clone size: NA
CDR3 DNA: TGTGCCAGTAGGACAGGGGGCCACTACGAGCAGTACTTC
CDR3 protein: CASRTGGHYEQYF

V gene: TRBV2
J gene: TRBJ1-5
D gene: TRBD1
clone size: few
CDR3 DNA: TGTGCCAGCAGTTTGACAGGGGTTGTTGATCAGCCCCAGCATTTT
CDR3 protein: CASSLTGVVDQPQHF

V gene: TRBV5-4
J gene: TRBJ2-7
D gene: NA
clone size: NA
CDR3 DNA: TGTGCCAGCAGCTTGGACAGGGCCGCCGAGCAGTACTTC
CDR3 protein: CASSLDRAAEQYF

V gene: TRBV3-1/TRBV3-2
J gene: TRBJ1-1
D gene: NA
clone size: NA
CDR3 DNA: TGTGCCAGCAGCCAAGGGGGCGGGGAGACTGAAGCTTTCTTT
CDR3 protein: CASSQGGGETEAFF

V gene: TRBV20-1
J gene: TRBJ2-5
D gene: NA
clone size: NA
CDR3 DNA: TGCAGTGCTAGAATTCGGGAGACCCAGTACTTC
CDR3 protein: CSARIRETQYF

V gene: TRBV10-2
J gene: TRBJ1-5
D gene: NA
clone size: NA
CDR3 DNA: TGCGCCAGCCGGCAGACAACCGGCAATCAGCCCCAGCATTTT
CDR3 protein: CASRQTTGNQPQHF

V gene: TRBV4-1
J gene: TRBJ1-1
D gene: NA
clone size: once
CDR3 DNA: TGCGCCAGCAGCCAATTCCTGGGAACGAGGGTTTCAGGAGTACGGAACACTGAAGCTTTCTTT
CDR3 protein: CASSQFLGTRVSGVRNTEAFF

V gene: TRBV5-1
J gene: TRBJ2-2
D gene: TRBD1
clone size: once
CDR3 DNA: TGCGCCAGCAGCGACAGGGGGCCCGGGGAGCTGTTTTTT
CDR3 protein: CASSDRGPGELFF

V gene: TRBV5-4
J gene: TRBJ2-1
D gene: NA
clone size: NA
CDR3 DNA: TGTGCCAGCAGCTTACAGGGAGGGAATGAGCAGTTCTTC
CDR3 protein: CASSLQGGNEQFF

V gene: TRBV19
J gene: TRBJ2-1
D gene: TRBD1
clone size: NA
CDR3 DNA: TGTGCCAGTAGTTCTCCGCGGGACAGGTCCAACAATGAGCAGTTCTTC
CDR3 protein: CASSSPRDRSNNEQFF

V gene: TRBV19
J gene: TRBJ1-5
D gene: TRBD1
clone size: NA
CDR3 DNA: TGTGCCAGTAGTCGGGGGACAGGGCGGTGGGTCGATCAGCCCCAGCATTTT
CDR3 protein: CASSRGTGRWVDQPQHF

V gene: TRBV24-1
J gene: TRBJ2-7
D gene: TRBD2
clone size: NA
CDR3 DNA: TGTGCCAACCCGGGACTAGGATCCTACGAGCAGTACTTC
CDR3 protein: CANPGLGSYEQYF

V gene: TRBV11-2
J gene: TRBJ2-7
D gene: NA
clone size: NA
CDR3 DNA: TGTGCCAGCACCGTTCCCCCTAGCGTACACCCCTCCTACGAGCAGTACTTC
CDR3 protein: CASTVPPSVHPSYEQYF

V gene: TRBV5-1
J gene: TRBJ2-7
D gene: TRBD1
clone size: NA
CDR3 DNA: TGCGCCAGCAGCCTGGGTGGAGGACAGGGCTACGAGCAGTACTTC
CDR3 protein: CASSLGGGQGYEQYF

V gene: TRBV2
J gene: TRBJ2-3
D gene: TRBD2
clone size: NA
CDR3 DNA: TGTGCCAGCAGACGCGGACTAGCGGGAAGTCCAGATACGCAGTATTTT
CDR3 protein: CASRRGLAGSPDTQYF

V gene: TRBV19
J gene: TRBJ1-3
D gene: NA
clone size: once
CDR3 DNA: TGTGCCAGTGACAATCTCTCTGGAAACACCATATATTTT
CDR3 protein: CASDNLSGNTIYF

V gene: TRBV9
J gene: TRBJ1-5
D gene: TRBD1
clone size: few
CDR3 DNA: TGTGCCAGCAGCGCAATAACCACAGGGGGCAATCAGCCCCAGCATTTT
CDR3 protein: CASSAITTGGNQPQHF

V gene: TRBV28
J gene: TRBJ1-2
D gene: NA
clone size: NA
CDR3 DNA: TGTGCCAGCAGTCCAACAGGGCGTTACTATGGCTACACCTTC
CDR3 protein: CASSPTGRYYGYTF

V gene: TRBV19
J gene: TRBJ1-6
D gene: TRBD1
clone size: few
CDR3 DNA: TGTGCCAGTAGTACCGAGGGACAGCGCTCACCCCTCCACTTT
CDR3 protein: CASSTEGQRSPLHF

V gene: TRBV9
J gene: TRBJ2-7
D gene: TRBD1
clone size: NA
CDR3 DNA: TGTGCCAGCAGCGCCGGACAGGGGGGTGGCTATAAGCAGTACTTC
CDR3 protein: CASSAGQGGGYKQYF

V gene: TRBV5-6
J gene: TRBJ1-6
D gene: TRBD1
clone size: NA
CDR3 DNA: TGTGCCAGCAGCCCATCGACAGGGTTACCCCTCCACTTT
CDR3 protein: CASSPSTGLPLHF

V gene: TRBV29-1
J gene: TRBJ1-5
D gene: NA
clone size: NA
CDR3 DNA: TGCAGCGTTGGTAAGGAGGGCAATCAGCCCCAGCATTTT
CDR3 protein: CSVGKEGNQPQHF

V gene: TRBV19
J gene: TRBJ1-5
D gene: TRBD1
clone size: NA
CDR3 DNA: TGTGCGATCGGACAGGGGGCCTATCAGCCCCAGCATTTT
CDR3 protein: CAIGQGAYQPQHF

V gene: TRBV10-3
J gene: TRBJ2-2
D gene: TRBD2
clone size: NA
CDR3 DNA: TGTGCCATCAGTGACCGAGGACTAGCGGCGAACACCGGGGAGCTGTTTTTT
CDR3 protein: CAISDRGLAANTGELFF

V gene: TRBV10-3
J gene: TRBJ2-2
D gene: TRBD1
clone size: NA
CDR3 DNA: TGTGCCTCCAAACCGGGACAGGACAACACCGGGGAGCTGTTTTTT
CDR3 protein: CASKPGQDNTGELFF

V gene: TRBV27
J gene: TRBJ2-7
D gene: NA
clone size: NA
CDR3 DNA: TGTGCCAGCAGTTTAGGCAGGGGCCTCTCCTACGAGCAGTACTTC
CDR3 protein: CASSLGRGLSYEQYF

V gene: TRBV4-1
J gene: TRBJ1-3
D gene: NA
clone size: NA
CDR3 DNA: TGCGCCAGCAGCCAGCCAGGGGCTATGCCTGGAAACACCATATATTTT
CDR3 protein: CASSQPGAMPGNTIYF

V gene: TRBV19
J gene: TRBJ2-1
D gene: TRBD2
clone size: NA
CDR3 DNA: TGTGCCAGTAGTATGGGGCGGGGGGAGGTTGAGCAGTTCTTC
CDR3 protein: CASSMGRGEVEQFF